These T cell receptor beta chains were read from a single sample in a study of T cell repertoires in cytomegalovirus infection. No antigen has been identified for these receptors. TCRdb called the reads again in MiXCR, with one record for every CDR3 protein. The sample lists about 700,000 distinct CDR3 sequences, roughly 33% seen once, with around a sixth in the top ten. This sample comprised cultured PBMCs, obtained from culture after CMV antigen stimulation. These receptor sequences come from a human donor in good health (CMV status not recorded). Some clones in this sample may be carry-over from other donors' samples. Each CDR3 is given with its conserved first and last residue. The order of the fields is V gene, clone size, CDR3 length, D gene, J gene, CDR3 protein, CDR3 DNA. A D gene is named only where the DNA matches it firmly. Where a row states a size, it is once, few, many or the class of an expanded clone; other rows omit it.

v_call: TRBV7-2; clone_size: few; cdr3_length: 14; d_call: -; j_call: TRBJ1-2; cdr3_aa: CASSLKQGIYGYTF; cdr3_nt: TGTGCCAGCAGCTTGAAGCAGGGGATATATGGCTACACCTTC
v_call: TRBV7-2; clone_size: few; cdr3_length: 14; d_call: TRBD2; j_call: TRBJ2-7; cdr3_aa: CASSPRAGEYEQYF; cdr3_nt: TGTGCCAGCAGCCCGAGAGCGGGGGAATACGAGCAGTACTTC
v_call: TRBV12-3/TRBV12-4; clone_size: few; cdr3_length: 13; d_call: -; j_call: TRBJ2-3; cdr3_aa: CASSSRGIGGQYF; cdr3_nt: TGTGCCAGCAGTAGCCGGGGGATTGGAGGGCAGTATTTT
v_call: TRBV7-9; clone_size: -; cdr3_length: 14; d_call: TRBD1; j_call: TRBJ1-5; cdr3_aa: CASSKDRTKQPQHF; cdr3_nt: TGTGCCAGCAGCAAGGACAGGACGAAGCAGCCCCAGCATTTT
v_call: TRBV20-1; clone_size: -; cdr3_length: 15; d_call: -; j_call: TRBJ2-7; cdr3_aa: CSARPGPFSTYEQYF; cdr3_nt: TGCAGTGCTAGACCGGGACCTTTCTCTACCTACGAGCAGTACTTC
v_call: TRBV19; clone_size: -; cdr3_length: 17; d_call: TRBD2; j_call: TRBJ2-5; cdr3_aa: CASSISLAGGLQETQYF; cdr3_nt: TGTGCCAGTAGTATTAGCCTAGCGGGAGGACTACAAGAGACCCAGTACTTC
v_call: TRBV12-5; clone_size: few; cdr3_length: 15; d_call: TRBD2; j_call: TRBJ2-7; cdr3_aa: CASGRRLAGVYEQYF; cdr3_nt: TGTGCTAGTGGCCGTCGACTAGCGGGAGTTTATGAGCAGTACTTC
v_call: TRBV28; clone_size: -; cdr3_length: 19; d_call: -; j_call: TRBJ2-6; cdr3_aa: CASSLRTGSKSSGANVLTF; cdr3_nt: TGTGCCAGCAGTTTAAGAACAGGGTCCAAGAGCTCTGGGGCCAACGTCCTGACTTTC
v_call: TRBV20-1; clone_size: few; cdr3_length: 13; d_call: -; j_call: TRBJ1-4; cdr3_aa: CSARSGYNEKLFF; cdr3_nt: TGCAGTGCTAGATCAGGGTATAATGAAAAACTGTTTTTT
v_call: TRBV19; clone_size: few; cdr3_length: 14; d_call: TRBD1; j_call: TRBJ1-2; cdr3_aa: CASSSDRNWDGYTF; cdr3_nt: TGTGCCAGTAGCTCGGACAGGAACTGGGATGGCTACACCTTC
v_call: TRBV20-1; clone_size: few; cdr3_length: 13; d_call: -; j_call: TRBJ2-7; cdr3_aa: CSARAPVGIVEYF; cdr3_nt: TGCAGTGCTAGAGCCCCGGTGGGGATCGTGGAGTACTTC
v_call: TRBV20-1; clone_size: -; cdr3_length: 17; d_call: -; j_call: TRBJ2-1; cdr3_aa: CSARDASGTHSYNEQFF; cdr3_nt: TGCAGTGCTAGAGACGCCTCCGGGACTCACTCCTACAATGAGCAGTTCTTC
v_call: TRBV7-6; clone_size: few; cdr3_length: 15; d_call: TRBD2; j_call: TRBJ2-1; cdr3_aa: CASSFRGRALDEQFF; cdr3_nt: TGTGCCAGCAGCTTTAGAGGGAGGGCCTTGGATGAGCAGTTCTTC
v_call: TRBV6-5; clone_size: -; cdr3_length: 16; d_call: TRBD2; j_call: TRBJ2-3; cdr3_aa: CASSYSGRGGTDTQYF; cdr3_nt: TGTGCCAGCAGTTACTCGGGGCGGGGGGGCACAGATACGCAGTATTTT
v_call: TRBV7-2; clone_size: many; cdr3_length: 16; d_call: -; j_call: TRBJ1-1; cdr3_aa: CASSLNGLQGRTEAFF; cdr3_nt: TGTGCCAGCAGCTTAAACGGGCTACAGGGAAGGACTGAAGCTTTCTTT
v_call: TRBV10-3; clone_size: -; cdr3_length: 13; d_call: -; j_call: TRBJ2-1; cdr3_aa: CAISGRSADEQFF; cdr3_nt: TGTGCCATCAGTGGGCGGTCGGCTGATGAGCAGTTCTTC
v_call: TRBV4-2; clone_size: -; cdr3_length: 17; d_call: -; j_call: TRBJ1-3; cdr3_aa: CASSQAWSGISGNTIYF; cdr3_nt: TGTGCCAGCAGCCAAGCCTGGTCGGGGATCTCTGGAAACACCATATATTTT
v_call: TRBV10-2; clone_size: -; cdr3_length: 15; d_call: TRBD1; j_call: TRBJ2-7; cdr3_aa: CASNEGGTGTYEQYF; cdr3_nt: TGCGCCAGCAATGAGGGCGGGACAGGGACCTACGAGCAGTACTTC
v_call: TRBV7-8; clone_size: many; cdr3_length: 16; d_call: TRBD1; j_call: TRBJ1-5; cdr3_aa: CASSTSGTGAVQPQHF; cdr3_nt: TGTGCCAGCAGCACATCCGGGACAGGGGCCGTTCAGCCCCAGCATTTT
v_call: TRBV6-2/TRBV6-3; clone_size: -; cdr3_length: 15; d_call: -; j_call: TRBJ2-2; cdr3_aa: CASTKRGGATGELFF; cdr3_nt: TGTGCCAGCACCAAAAGGGGGGGCGCGACCGGGGAGCTGTTTTTT
v_call: TRBV7-6; clone_size: many; cdr3_length: 16; d_call: TRBD1; j_call: TRBJ1-5; cdr3_aa: CASSPGDRWSNQPQHF; cdr3_nt: TGTGCCAGCAGCCCCGGGGACAGGTGGAGCAATCAGCCCCAGCATTTT
v_call: TRBV20-1; clone_size: -; cdr3_length: 14; d_call: TRBD2; j_call: TRBJ2-5; cdr3_aa: CSARARTGGETQYF; cdr3_nt: TGCAGTGCTAGAGCTCGAACGGGGGGGGAGACCCAGTACTTC
v_call: TRBV10-3; clone_size: few; cdr3_length: 12; d_call: -; j_call: TRBJ1-1; cdr3_aa: CAIGQKDLGAFF; cdr3_nt: TGTGCCATCGGACAGAAAGACTTAGGAGCTTTCTTT
v_call: TRBV10-3; clone_size: few; cdr3_length: 15; d_call: -; j_call: TRBJ2-3; cdr3_aa: CAIRGGPRAADTQYF; cdr3_nt: TGTGCCATCAGGGGGGGGCCCAGAGCGGCAGATACGCAGTATTTT
v_call: TRBV15; clone_size: -; cdr3_length: 14; d_call: -; j_call: TRBJ2-3; cdr3_aa: CATTPRDLTDTQYF; cdr3_nt: TGTGCCACCACCCCCAGGGACCTCACAGATACGCAGTATTTT
v_call: TRBV20-1; clone_size: few; cdr3_length: 16; d_call: TRBD1; j_call: TRBJ2-3; cdr3_aa: CSARAPKGAGTDTQYF; cdr3_nt: TGCAGTGCTAGAGCCCCCAAGGGGGCGGGCACAGATACGCAGTATTTT
v_call: TRBV6-2/TRBV6-3; clone_size: few; cdr3_length: 17; d_call: TRBD2; j_call: TRBJ2-3; cdr3_aa: CASSIYDGRPSTDTQYF; cdr3_nt: TGTGCCAGCAGTATATACGACGGGAGGCCAAGCACAGATACGCAGTATTTT
v_call: TRBV7-4; clone_size: -; cdr3_length: 14; d_call: -; j_call: TRBJ2-7; cdr3_aa: CASSFSTSSYEQYF; cdr3_nt: TGTGCCAGCAGCTTTTCGACTAGTTCCTACGAGCAGTACTTC
v_call: TRBV2; clone_size: -; cdr3_length: 16; d_call: -; j_call: TRBJ1-2; cdr3_aa: CASGLRGSRLTYGYTF; cdr3_nt: TGTGCCAGCGGATTGCGGGGCAGTCGGCTTACCTATGGCTACACCTTC
v_call: TRBV28; clone_size: many; cdr3_length: 14; d_call: TRBD2; j_call: TRBJ2-5; cdr3_aa: CASSSLAGEETQYF; cdr3_nt: TGTGCCAGCAGTTCTCTAGCGGGGGAAGAGACCCAGTACTTC
v_call: TRBV7-8; clone_size: few; cdr3_length: 14; d_call: -; j_call: TRBJ2-1; cdr3_aa: CASSLGMLRGEQFF; cdr3_nt: TGTGCCAGCAGCTTAGGGATGTTAAGGGGTGAGCAGTTCTTC
v_call: TRBV11-2; clone_size: few; cdr3_length: 14; d_call: -; j_call: TRBJ1-2; cdr3_aa: CASNKIARNYGYTF; cdr3_nt: TGTGCCAGCAACAAGATAGCCCGTAACTATGGCTACACCTTC
v_call: TRBV3-1; clone_size: -; cdr3_length: 17; d_call: TRBD2; j_call: TRBJ2-3; cdr3_aa: CASSHLALGLAADTQYF; cdr3_nt: TGTGCCAGCAGCCATTTGGCCCTGGGACTAGCGGCAGATACGCAGTATTTT
v_call: TRBV5-1; clone_size: -; cdr3_length: 14; d_call: -; j_call: TRBJ1-2; cdr3_aa: CASSQGTEADGYTF; cdr3_nt: TGCGCCAGCAGCCAAGGGACGGAGGCCGATGGCTACACCTTC
v_call: TRBV6-6; clone_size: -; cdr3_length: 14; d_call: TRBD1; j_call: TRBJ2-3; cdr3_aa: CASRPGQGADTQYF; cdr3_nt: TGTGCCAGCAGACCTGGACAGGGGGCAGATACGCAGTATTTT
v_call: TRBV7-2; clone_size: -; cdr3_length: 14; d_call: -; j_call: TRBJ2-2; cdr3_aa: CASSFAGDPGELFF; cdr3_nt: TGTGCCAGCAGCTTCGCCGGGGACCCCGGGGAGCTGTTTTTT
v_call: TRBV28; clone_size: -; cdr3_length: 14; d_call: -; j_call: TRBJ1-1; cdr3_aa: CASTRGGKSAEAFF; cdr3_nt: TGTGCCAGCACCCGGGGGGGGAAATCGGCCGAAGCTTTCTTT
v_call: TRBV7-8; clone_size: many; cdr3_length: 15; d_call: TRBD1; j_call: TRBJ1-1; cdr3_aa: CASSPQGLYNTEAFF; cdr3_nt: TGTGCCAGCAGCCCACAGGGGCTCTACAACACTGAAGCTTTCTTT
v_call: TRBV6-1; clone_size: few; cdr3_length: 15; d_call: TRBD2; j_call: TRBJ2-7; cdr3_aa: CASRVVAGGTYEQYF; cdr3_nt: TGTGCCAGCAGAGTCGTAGCGGGAGGCACCTACGAGCAGTACTTC
v_call: TRBV28; clone_size: -; cdr3_length: 19; d_call: -; j_call: TRBJ1-5; cdr3_aa: CASTPALRDIIIPNQPQHF; cdr3_nt: TGTGCCAGCACCCCAGCCCTCCGGGACATCATTATCCCCAATCAGCCCCAGCATTTT
v_call: TRBV10-3; clone_size: -; cdr3_length: 13; d_call: -; j_call: TRBJ2-5; cdr3_aa: CAIKGQGQETQYF; cdr3_nt: TGTGCCATCAAAGGGCAGGGGCAAGAGACCCAGTACTTC
v_call: TRBV12-3/TRBV12-4; clone_size: -; cdr3_length: 12; d_call: TRBD1; j_call: TRBJ2-1; cdr3_aa: CASSEQGYEQFF; cdr3_nt: TGTGCCAGCAGTGAACAGGGGTATGAGCAGTTCTTC
v_call: TRBV14; clone_size: -; cdr3_length: 14; d_call: -; j_call: TRBJ2-5; cdr3_aa: CASSQAILRETQYF; cdr3_nt: TGTGCCAGCAGCCAAGCAATTCTACGAGAGACCCAGTACTTC
v_call: TRBV5-4; clone_size: -; cdr3_length: 15; d_call: TRBD1; j_call: TRBJ2-7; cdr3_aa: CASSLQPGQGFEQYF; cdr3_nt: TGTGCCAGCAGCCTACAACCGGGACAGGGGTTCGAGCAGTACTTC
v_call: TRBV5-3; clone_size: -; cdr3_length: 16; d_call: -; j_call: TRBJ2-3; cdr3_aa: CASSLAAFYGPDTQYF; cdr3_nt: TGTGCCAGCAGCTTGGCTGCGTTTTACGGGCCGGATACGCAGTATTTT
v_call: TRBV7-2; clone_size: few; cdr3_length: 17; d_call: TRBD2; j_call: TRBJ2-6; cdr3_aa: CASSPPGGSSGANVLTF; cdr3_nt: TGTGCCAGCAGCCCCCCGGGGGGGAGCTCTGGGGCCAACGTCCTGACTTTC
v_call: TRBV11-2; clone_size: once; cdr3_length: 15; d_call: -; j_call: TRBJ2-3; cdr3_aa: CASSRVVGITDTQYF; cdr3_nt: TGTGCCAGCAGCCGAGTTGTGGGAATCACAGATACGCAGTATTTT
v_call: TRBV2; clone_size: -; cdr3_length: 12; d_call: -; j_call: TRBJ2-5; cdr3_aa: CAGSWVRETQYF; cdr3_nt: TGTGCCGGATCTTGGGTCCGGGAGACCCAGTACTTC
v_call: TRBV6-2/TRBV6-3; clone_size: -; cdr3_length: 15; d_call: -; j_call: TRBJ1-1; cdr3_aa: CATRLWGGMNTEAFF; cdr3_nt: TGTGCCACCCGTTTGTGGGGGGGCATGAACACTGAAGCTTTCTTT
v_call: TRBV11-3; clone_size: -; cdr3_length: 15; d_call: TRBD2; j_call: TRBJ2-5; cdr3_aa: CASSLDGGKQETQYF; cdr3_nt: TGTGCCAGCAGCTTAGACGGGGGGAAACAAGAGACCCAGTACTTC
v_call: TRBV20-1; clone_size: -; cdr3_length: 14; d_call: -; j_call: TRBJ1-1; cdr3_aa: CSASSASMNTEAFF; cdr3_nt: TGCAGTGCTAGTAGTGCCAGTATGAACACTGAAGCTTTCTTT
v_call: TRBV18; clone_size: few; cdr3_length: 16; d_call: TRBD1; j_call: TRBJ1-4; cdr3_aa: CASSPPFGQGDEKLFF; cdr3_nt: TGTGCCAGCTCTCCCCCGTTTGGACAGGGGGATGAAAAACTGTTTTTT
v_call: TRBV4-1; clone_size: -; cdr3_length: 11; d_call: TRBD1; j_call: TRBJ2-7; cdr3_aa: CASSRDRVQYF; cdr3_nt: TGCGCCAGCAGCCGGGACAGGGTGCAGTACTTC
v_call: TRBV12-3/TRBV12-4; clone_size: -; cdr3_length: 14; d_call: -; j_call: TRBJ2-7; cdr3_aa: CASSFGDTSYEQYF; cdr3_nt: TGTGCCAGCAGTTTTGGGGACACCTCCTACGAGCAGTACTTC
v_call: TRBV28; clone_size: -; cdr3_length: 12; d_call: -; j_call: TRBJ1-1; cdr3_aa: CASSTFRGEAFF; cdr3_nt: TGTGCCAGCAGTACCTTTCGGGGAGAAGCTTTCTTT
v_call: TRBV7-4; clone_size: -; cdr3_length: 17; d_call: TRBD2; j_call: TRBJ2-7; cdr3_aa: CASSFGPAGALSYEQYF; cdr3_nt: TGTGCCAGCAGCTTTGGGCCGGCGGGAGCTCTCTCCTACGAGCAGTACTTC
v_call: TRBV5-1; clone_size: -; cdr3_length: 14; d_call: -; j_call: TRBJ2-2; cdr3_aa: CASSLEHPTGELFF; cdr3_nt: TGCGCCAGCAGCTTGGAACATCCCACCGGGGAGCTGTTTTTT
v_call: TRBV7-2; clone_size: -; cdr3_length: 14; d_call: TRBD1; j_call: TRBJ2-3; cdr3_aa: CASSQQGGSDTQYF; cdr3_nt: TGTGCCAGCAGCCAACAGGGGGGTTCAGATACGCAGTATTTT
v_call: TRBV10-3; clone_size: -; cdr3_length: 15; d_call: -; j_call: TRBJ1-3; cdr3_aa: CAISDQGTAGNTIYF; cdr3_nt: TGTGCCATCAGTGATCAGGGAACGGCCGGAAACACCATATATTTT
v_call: TRBV7-2; clone_size: -; cdr3_length: 15; d_call: TRBD1; j_call: TRBJ2-1; cdr3_aa: CASSLIGTAGREQFF; cdr3_nt: TGTGCCAGCAGTTTAATAGGGACAGCAGGTCGGGAGCAGTTCTTC